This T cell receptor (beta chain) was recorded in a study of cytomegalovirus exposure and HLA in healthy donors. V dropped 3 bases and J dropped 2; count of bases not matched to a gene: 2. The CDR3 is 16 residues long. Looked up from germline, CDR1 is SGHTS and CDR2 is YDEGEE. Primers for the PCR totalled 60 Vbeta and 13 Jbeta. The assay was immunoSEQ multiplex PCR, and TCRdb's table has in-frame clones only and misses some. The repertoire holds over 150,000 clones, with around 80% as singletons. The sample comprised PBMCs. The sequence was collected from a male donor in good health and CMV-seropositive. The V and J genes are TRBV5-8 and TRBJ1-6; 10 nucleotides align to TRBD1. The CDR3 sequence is CASSYGTGAYNSPLHF. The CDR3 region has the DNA TGTGCCAGCAGCTACGGGACAGGGGCCTATAATTCACCCCTCCACTTT.